The 29 T cell receptor beta chains below all came from one sample that was sequenced in a study of molecular identifiers for immune sequencing clone quantification. TCRdb used MiXCR to reprocess the PCR reads, holding one entry per CDR3 protein. This table holds 90,000 to 120,000 distinct CDR3 sequences, 36% found once. The material sequenced was naive CD8+ T cells from blood, with Jurkat cell RNA spiked in. Subset described: FACS-sorted CD8+CD4-CCR7+CD45RA+ naive T cells. The source is a human donor in good health. Some libraries in this study had Jurkat cell RNA spiked in.

The chain is built from TRBV6-5 and TRBJ1-6; D gene ambiguous. V was shortened by 3 bases and J by 9 bases, with 15 bases between the two germline ends. In germline, CDR1 is MNHEY, CDR2 SVGAGI. This CDR3 contains 15 residues. The CDR3 DNA reads TGTGCCAGCAGTTATCACGTCCGCCAGACTTCACCCCTCCACTTT. Residues: CASSYHVRQTSPLHF.

Worth noting for this clonotype: Because it lacks the conserved phenylalanine or tryptophan at the end, this CDR3 is likely a read error. It is unclear where the CDR3 begins or ends on the DNA, so no DNA is shown, and the CDR3 is as TCRdb lists it. V gene TRBV4-3 combines with J gene TRBJ2-5; the D segment call TRBD2 is taken from the table without a DNA check. In germline, CDR1 is LGHNA, CDR2 YSLEER. 17 amino acids form the CDR3, both terminal residues included. CDR3 loop: CASSQKKTSGYQETQHI.

V gene TRBV5-6 combines with J gene TRBJ2-7; D gene ambiguous. V was shortened by 0 bases and J by 2 bases, with 12 bases between the two germline ends. Germline CDR1 reads SGHDT; CDR2 reads YYEEEE. The CDR3 extends over 15 amino acids. CDR3 region: CASSLGRGFTYEQYF. DNA of the CDR3: TGTGCCAGCAGCTTGGGGAGAGGATTTACCTACGAGCAGTACTTC.

The chain has TRBV7-6 and TRBJ2-7; D possibly corresponds to TRBD1 (6 bases). Trimming shortened V by 4 bases and J by 2 bases, and 12 bases separated the two germline ends. The CDR3 extends over 14 amino acids. Germline V gene sequence: CDR1 SGHVS, CDR2 FNYEAQ. CDR3 in amino acids: CASSYSGTTYEQYF. CDR3 DNA sequence: TGTGCCAGCAGCTACTCAGGGACAACCTACGAGCAGTACTTC.

For this clonotype: A junction boundary mismatches the germline segment, possibly from a read error. This chain connects TRBV4-2 to TRBJ2-7; tentative D call: TRBD2 (6 bases). The CDR3 length is 15 residues. Germline values: CDR1 LGHNA, CDR2 YNFKEQ. The CDR3 nucleotides are TGTGCCAGCGCCACGGAGGGACGGGGCTCCTTCGAGCAGTACTTC. It yields the protein CASATEGRGSFEQYF.

This clonotype has a handful of counts. This rearrangement joins TRBV4-2 to TRBJ2-7; D perhaps matches TRBD1 (5 bases). Per germline, CDR1 LGHNA and CDR2 YNFKEQ. The V end lost 1 base, the J end lost 6 bases, and 7 bases lay between the germline ends. This CDR3 is 12 amino acids long. The CDR3 DNA is TGTGCCAGCAGCCAAGTAGACAGCGAGCAGTACTTC. Protein: CASSQVDSEQYF.

The J gene is TRBJ2-5, the V gene TRBV27; tentatively, D is TRBD1 (5 bases). Germline CDR1 and CDR2: MNHEY and SMNVEV (reference sequence). The V end was cut by 6 bases, the J end by 5 bases, with 7 bases between. The CDR3 sequence is 11 residues long. The chain's CDR3 is CASRSGETQYF. For the CDR3, the DNA is TGTGCCAGCAGATCAGGGGAGACCCAGTACTTC.

In this sample, this clonotype turned up many times. The J gene is TRBJ2-7, the V gene TRBV5-6, with no clear D. The germline gives CDR1 SGHDT, CDR2 YYEEEE. There are 12 residues in the CDR3. V lost 0 bases and J lost 3, with 4 bases in between. The CDR3 bases are TGTGCCAGCAGCTTGGAGGGCTACGAGCAGTACTTC. Translated, it gives CASSLEGYEQYF.

To note about this clonotype: Possible read error: a much larger clone is one base away. The rearrangement joins TRBV9 to TRBJ2-2; 9 nucleotides match TRBD2. The CDR3 spans 16 residues. V shed 0 bases, J shed 4 bases, and the junction held 4 bases outside the gene matches. The germline V gene encodes CDR1 SGDLS and CDR2 YYNGEE. CDR3 coding DNA: TGTGCCAGCAGCGTAGGGACTAGCGCGACCACCGGGGAGCTGTTTTTT. Translating it yields CASSVGTSATTGELFF.

V usage is TRBV3-1 and J usage is TRBJ2-5; 9 bases map to TRBD1. The germline gives CDR1 LGHDT, CDR2 YNNKEL (reference sequence). V gave up 3 bases and J gave up 2 bases; unmatched junction bases: 10. The CDR3 totals 17 residues. The CDR3 DNA is TGTGCCAGCAGCCACCTTGCCGGGACAGGGTTTCAAGAGACCCAGTACTTC. As protein: CASSHLAGTGFQETQYF.

The V call is TRBV4-3, the J call TRBJ1-3; 9 bases match TRBD1. The CDR3 consists of 17 residues. The junction had 8 bases not matched to a gene; V was cut back by 1 base and J by 4 bases. From germline, CDR1 is LGHNA and CDR2 YSLEER. The CDR3 spells CASSQVVWDREGNTIYF. Here the CDR3 DNA reads TGCGCCAGCAGCCAAGTTGTATGGGACAGGGAGGGAAACACCATATATTTT.

Worth noting for this clonotype: A read error is possible here, since a much larger clone lies one base away. The chain combines TRBV7-8 with TRBJ2-5; tentatively, D is TRBD2 (6 bases). CDR3 length equals 14 residues. The germline gives CDR1 SGHVS, CDR2 FQNEAQ. CDR3 DNA: TGTGCCAGCAGTTTACTAGCTACCCAAGTGACCCAGTACTTC. Protein sequence: CASSLLATQVTQYF.

This chain uses TRBV7-9 with TRBJ1-1; D uncertain. The CDR3 length is 11 residues. In germline, CDR1 is SEHNR, CDR2 FQNEAQ (reference sequence). Trimming pared 8 bases from V and 2 bases from J, leaving 6 bases between. CDR3 residues: CASGGNTEAFF. Written as DNA, the CDR3 is TGTGCCAGCGGCGGAAACACTGAAGCTTTCTTT. The complete variable domain, with remaining parts taken from reference TRBV7-9 and TRBJ1-1, reads DTGVSQNPRHKITKRGQNVTFRCDPISEHNRLYWYRQTLGQGPEFLTYFQNEAQLEKSRLLSDRFSAERPKGSFSTLEIQRTEQGDSAMYLCASGGNTEAFFGQGTRLTVV.

Concerning this clonotype: This CDR3 is missing its conserved last phenylalanine or tryptophan, likely due to a read error. The chain combines TRBV4-2 with TRBJ2-7; D may match TRBD1 or TRBD2 (5 bases each). Germline lookup yields CDR1 LGHNA and CDR2 YNFKEQ. This CDR3 region has 13 residues. V lost 0 bases to trimming and J lost 3 bases, with 6 bases between them. The CDR3 DNA reads TGTGCCAGCAGCCAAGAGAGGGGCTACGAGCAGTACATC. Its protein is CASSQERGYEQYI.

This clonotype turned up a few times. The chain recombines TRBV4-3 with TRBJ2-6; 9 bases line up with TRBD1. This CDR3 contains 19 residues. The germline gives CDR1 LGHNA, CDR2 YSLEER. With 5 bases clipped from V and 0 bases from J, the junction kept 11 bases outside the gene matches. The CDR3 DNA sequence: TGCGCCAGCAGCAGTGACCCTGACAGGGGGGTCTCTGGGGCCAACGTCCTGACTTTC. Translation gives CASSSDPDRGVSGANVLTF.

For this clonotype: The conserved closing phenylalanine or tryptophan is absent in this CDR3, likely reflecting a read error. The CDR3 DNA follows: TGCAGTGCTAGAGATCTGTCAGGGAGGGCGGAAAATCTGTTTTCT. Its protein product is CSARDLSGRAENLFS. This chain uses TRBV20-1 with TRBJ1-4; D perhaps matches TRBD1 (5 bases). The CDR3 runs 15 residues. Germline CDR1 is DFQATT and CDR2 is SNEGSKA (reference sequence).

About this clonotype itself: The junction does not match germline at one end; this may be a read error. The chain employs TRBV7-8 and TRBJ2-7; 10 positions agree with TRBD2. Germline loops: CDR1 SGHVS, CDR2 FQNEAQ. The CDR3 consists of 16 residues. CDR3 DNA sequence: TGTGCCAGCAGCCTCCGACTAGCGGGCCATACCTACGAGCAGTGCTTC. It encodes CASSLRLAGHTYEQCF. Using reference TRBV7-8 and TRBJ2-7 for the parts outside the CDR3, the full variable domain is GAGVSQSPRYKVAKRGQDVALRCDPISGHVSLFWYQQALGQGPEFLTYFQNEAQLDKSGLPSDRFFAERPEGSVSTLKIQRTQQEDSAVYLCASSLRLAGHTYEQCFGPGTRLTVT.

This clonotype came up many times. This chain joins TRBV2 and TRBJ2-6, with D uncertain. Trimming took 7 bases from V and 3 from J, leaving 10 bases between them. The CDR3 runs 14 residues. Germline V gene sequence: CDR1 SNHLY, CDR2 FYNNEI. For the CDR3, the DNA is TGTGCCAGCACTTTTGTGCTTGGGGCCAACGTCCTGACTTTC. Translation gives CASTFVLGANVLTF.

The V and J genes are TRBV3-1 and TRBJ2-5; 9 bases map to TRBD2. The V segment lost 4 bases and the J segment 0 bases; nucleotides outside the gene matches: 6. The CDR3 spans 16 residues. The germline gives CDR1 LGHDT, CDR2 YNNKEL (reference sequence). The DNA of the CDR3 is TGTGCCAGCAGCCGGGGGACTAGCTTGAACCAAGAGACCCAGTACTTC. Translated: CASSRGTSLNQETQYF.

This chain connects TRBV4-3 to TRBJ2-1; 7 bases are a match to TRBD2. V was pared by 6 bases and J by 6 bases, with 11 bases of the junction left unmatched. Germline loops: CDR1 LGHNA, CDR2 YSLEER. This CDR3 has 15 residues. The CDR3 bases are TGCGCCAGCAGACAACGGGCGGGAGACATCAATGAGCAGTTCTTC. As protein: CASRQRAGDINEQFF.

On this clonotype itself: At one end, the junction sequence differs from germline, possibly due to a read error. The gene calls are TRBV9 and TRBJ2-5; no clear D. CDR3 length: 13 amino acids. The germline gives CDR1 SGDLS, CDR2 YYNGEE. CDR3 sequence reads: CASRPDNTAPQDF. The CDR3 nucleotides are TGTGCCAGCAGGCCCGACAACACGGCGCCCCAGGACTTC.

This clonotype was recorded at least ten times. This chain connects TRBV28 to TRBJ2-7, with TRBD1 as a possible D gene (5 bases). In germline, CDR1 is MDHEN, CDR2 SYDVKM. There are 14 residues in the CDR3. The V gene lost 1 base and the J gene lost 2 bases, with 9 bases spanning the gap. CDR3 DNA: TGTGCCAGCAGTTTATCCACAGGTACCTACGAGCAGTACTTC. Its translation: CASSLSTGTYEQYF.

The chain is built from TRBV11-2 and TRBJ2-1; D gene uncertain. Germline lookup yields CDR1 SGHAT and CDR2 FQNNGV. There are 11 residues in the CDR3. V shed 3 bases and J shed 10 bases, with 7 bases lying between them. The CDR3 reads CASSFTKEQFF. The CDR3 DNA reads as TGTGCCAGCAGCTTCACAAAAGAGCAGTTCTTC.

The V call is TRBV19, the J call TRBJ1-2; D is unresolved. The germline V gene encodes CDR1 LNHDA and CDR2 SQIVND (reference sequence). CDR3 length: 15 amino acids. Trimming removed 4 bases from V and 4 bases from J, with 16 bases in between. This CDR3 reads CASSTSTGLSYGYTF. The CDR3 nucleotides are TGTGCCAGTAGTACATCGACCGGTTTGTCCTATGGCTACACCTTC.

Comments on this clonotype: Because it lacks the conserved phenylalanine or tryptophan at the end, this CDR3 is likely a read error. CDR3 protein: CASSLVSASSAEYEQYS. Written as DNA, the CDR3 is TGTGCCAGCAGCTTAGTAAGTGCTAGCAGCGCGGAGTACGAGCAGTACTCC. The genes are TRBV7-8 and TRBJ2-7; the D gene is possibly TRBD2 (5 bases). Germline loops: CDR1 SGHVS, CDR2 FQNEAQ. Trimming removed 1 base at V and 4 bases at J, with 20 bases between. The CDR3 covers 17 residues.

This clonotype was observed a few times. The chain couples TRBV24-1 to TRBJ2-3; a possible D gene is TRBD1 (5 bases). CDR1 is KGHDR, CDR2 SFDVKD, per germline. The length of the CDR3 is 13 residues. The V end was cut by 6 bases, the J end by 2 bases, with 8 bases between. DNA for the CDR3: TGTGCCACCAGTAGGGGATACACAGATACGCAGTATTTT. Its protein product is CATSRGYTDTQYF.

This clonotype was detected only once. The chain recombines TRBV19 with TRBJ2-7, with D possibly being TRBD1 (6 bases). CDR3 length equals 13 residues. The ends were cut back, 6 bases at V and 9 bases at J, with 18 bases in the middle. The germline gives CDR1 LNHDA, CDR2 SQIVND (reference sequence). The CDR3 region is CASSTDSYCGQYF. DNA of the CDR3: TGTGCCAGTAGCACGGACAGCTACTGCGGGCAGTACTTC. The full variable domain, in which reference TRBV19 and TRBJ2-7 provide the parts outside the CDR3, is DGGITQSPKYLFRKEGQNVTLSCEQNLNHDAMYWYRQDPGQGLRLIYYSQIVNDFQKGDIAEGYSVSREKKESFPLTVTSAQKNPTAFYLCASSTDSYCGQYFGPGTRLTVT.

With respect to this clonotype: This may arise from a read error, as a much more abundant clone is one base away. The rearrangement links TRBV2 to TRBJ2-5; D not resolved. In germline, CDR1 is SNHLY, CDR2 FYNNEI. The CDR3 totals 11 residues. CDR3 coding DNA: TGTGCCAGCAGTGAAACAGATTCCCAGTGCTTC. Translation gives CASSETDSQCF.

With regard to this clonotype: One junction end disagrees with the germline gene, perhaps due to a read error. The chain carries TRBV28 and TRBJ2-5, with 8 bases aligning to TRBD1. The CDR3 extends over 14 amino acids. Germline-derived CDR1 and CDR2 are MDHEN and SYDVKM. The CDR3 nucleotides are TGTGCCAGCAGTTTCGACAGGGGAGAAGAGCCCCAGTACTTC. It codes for CASSFDRGEEPQYF.